A selection of T cell receptor beta chains follows, all from one sample in a study of T cell changes during pregnancy in multiple sclerosis. Assay used: immunoSEQ multiplex PCR; TCRdb lists only in-frame clones, some missing. This repertoire shows more than 30,000 clones, around 89% found once; its top ten account for 6% to 7.5%. Here the sequenced sample was CD8+ T cells from peripheral blood mononuclear cells, taken in the second trimester of pregnancy. The receptors were gathered from a female donor with multiple sclerosis, enrolled in a pregnancy study. Both conserved end residues are part of each CDR3. Fields, in order: clone size, V gene, D gene, J gene, CDR3 protein, CDR3 DNA. A D gene is named only where the DNA matches it firmly. Clone sizes are given selectively: once, few, many, or a class where the clone is expanded.

.	TRBV27	TRBD2	TRBJ2-1	CASSPVAGVYNEQFF	TGTGCCAGCAGTCCCGTAGCGGGAGTCTACAATGAGCAGTTCTTC
.	TRBV6-4	.	TRBJ2-1	CASSELVTGIDEQFF	TGTGCCAGCAGTGAACTCGTTACAGGGATCGATGAGCAGTTCTTC
.	TRBV7-9	.	TRBJ1-1	CASSLATGPNTEAFF	TGTGCCAGCAGCTTAGCGACAGGTCCGAACACTGAAGCTTTCTTT
.	TRBV7-9	TRBD1	TRBJ1-2	CASSPPGTGYGYTF	TGTGCCAGCAGCCCCCCGGGGACAGGGTATGGCTACACCTTC
.	TRBV4-3	.	TRBJ2-3	CASSQDPGPLGQSTDTQYF	TGCGCCAGCAGCCAAGATCCGGGTCCACTCGGACAAAGCACAGATACGCAGTATTTT
.	TRBV6-4	TRBD2	TRBJ2-2	CASRPGLATGELFF	TGTGCCAGCAGACCGGGACTAGCGACAGGGGAGCTGTTTTTT
.	TRBV6-5	.	TRBJ1-5	CASSMDIHSNQPQHF	TGTGCCAGCAGCATGGACATCCATAGCAATCAGCCCCAGCATTTT
.	TRBV29-1	TRBD1	TRBJ2-7	CSVEKRDRESYEQYF	TGCAGCGTTGAAAAGCGGGACAGGGAATCCTACGAGCAGTACTTC
.	TRBV13	.	TRBJ2-5	CASSLGGSHEETQYF	TGTGCCAGCAGCTTAGGCGGGAGCCATGAAGAGACCCAGTACTTC
few	TRBV6-5	TRBD1	TRBJ2-1	CASSSGQGGNEQFF	TGTGCCAGCAGCTCCGGACAGGGTGGCAATGAGCAGTTCTTC
.	TRBV5-1	.	TRBJ1-2	CASSLVSYRVGDYGYTF	TGCGCCAGCAGCTTGGTGTCGTACAGGGTCGGCGACTATGGCTACACCTTC
few	TRBV27	.	TRBJ1-2	CASSLTGSYGYTF	TGTGCCAGCAGTTTAACGGGGAGCTATGGCTACACCTTC
.	TRBV7-3	TRBD2	TRBJ2-2	CASSSSNGLAATGELFF	TGTGCCAGCAGCTCCAGCAACGGACTAGCGGCCACCGGGGAGCTGTTTTTT
.	TRBV6-5	.	TRBJ2-3	CASSSLDWLDTQYF	TGTGCCAGCAGTTCCCTCGACTGGCTAGATACGCAGTATTTT
few	TRBV19	TRBD2	TRBJ2-1	CASSFSGYNEQFF	TGTGCCAGCTCTTTTAGCGGGTACAATGAGCAGTTCTTC
.	TRBV4-1	.	TRBJ2-3	CASSQDRYKARGTDTQYF	TGCGCCAGCAGCCAAGATCGTTATAAGGCGAGGGGCACAGATACGCAGTATTTT
.	TRBV7-2	TRBD2	TRBJ2-5	CASTYLAGVGETQYF	TGTGCCAGCACCTACCTAGCGGGGGTGGGGGAGACCCAGTACTTC
.	TRBV15	.	TRBJ1-5	CATGSFNQPQHF	TGTGCCACTGGCAGTTTCAATCAGCCCCAGCATTTT
.	TRBV27	.	TRBJ2-3	CASSFLDTQYF	TGTGCCAGCAGTTTTCTAGATACGCAGTATTTT
.	TRBV4-3	.	TRBJ2-2	CASSQPTETGELFF	TGCGCCAGCAGCCAGCCAACGGAGACCGGGGAGCTGTTTTTT
.	TRBV4-1	.	TRBJ2-7	CASSQDLYSYEQYF	TGCGCCAGCAGCCAAGATCTCTACTCCTACGAGCAGTACTTC
.	TRBV2	.	TRBJ2-2	CASMGFPTRATGELFF	TGTGCCAGCATGGGGTTCCCTACGCGGGCCACCGGGGAGCTGTTTTTT
.	TRBV6-5	TRBD2	TRBJ2-2	CASSPRLAPTGELFF	TGTGCCAGCAGCCCTCGACTAGCGCCCACCGGGGAGCTGTTTTTT
.	TRBV4-2	.	TRBJ1-1	CASSQTGNTEAFF	TGTGCCAGCAGCCAGACAGGGAACACTGAAGCTTTCTTT
few	TRBV6-1	.	TRBJ2-5	CASSRGLEGETQYF	TGTGCCAGCAGTCGGGGTCTTGAGGGAGAGACCCAGTACTTC
.	TRBV5-4	TRBD2	TRBJ2-1	CASSRPSGSYYNEQFF	TGTGCCAGCAGCAGACCTAGCGGGAGCTACTACAATGAGCAGTTCTTC
.	TRBV6-1	.	TRBJ1-5	CASSDREVQPQHF	TGTGCCAGCAGTGATAGGGAGGTTCAGCCCCAGCATTTT
.	TRBV29-1	.	TRBJ2-1	CSVERDSEQFF	TGCAGCGTTGAGAGGGACTCAGAGCAGTTCTTC
.	TRBV19	.	TRBJ1-2	CASSSVVYGYTF	TGTGCCAGTAGTTCCGTAGTCTATGGCTACACCTTC
.	TRBV20-1	.	TRBJ2-3	CSAEADTQYF	TGCAGTGCGGAGGCAGATACGCAGTATTTT
.	TRBV7-9	TRBD1	TRBJ1-4	CASPPPGQNEKLFF	TGTGCCAGCCCCCCCCCGGGACAGAATGAAAAACTGTTTTTT
.	TRBV2	TRBD2	TRBJ2-2	CASSERFGGGPNTGELFF	TGTGCCAGCAGTGAAAGGTTTGGGGGAGGGCCGAATACCGGGGAGCTGTTTTTT
.	TRBV9	.	TRBJ2-2	CASSAGQNTGELFF	TGTGCCAGCAGCGCCGGACAAAACACCGGGGAGCTGTTTTTT
.	TRBV28	TRBD2	TRBJ2-3	CASSISGASDTQYF	TGTGCCAGCAGTATTAGCGGGGCCTCAGATACGCAGTATTTT
.	TRBV4-3	.	TRBJ2-1	CASSPDVAGYNEQFF	TGCGCCAGCAGCCCAGATGTGGCAGGGTACAATGAGCAGTTCTTC
.	TRBV27	.	TRBJ2-7	CASSMDRSYEQYF	TGTGCCAGCAGTATGGACAGATCCTACGAGCAGTACTTC
.	TRBV9	TRBD2	TRBJ2-1	CASSVDGGRAFYNEQFF	TGTGCCAGCAGCGTAGACGGCGGGAGGGCCTTCTACAATGAGCAGTTCTTC
once	TRBV5-1	.	TRBJ2-3	CASSLGQGGDTQYF	TGCGCCAGCAGCTTGGGGCAGGGTGGAGATACGCAGTATTTT
.	TRBV6-5	.	TRBJ1-2	CASSPPGGGYTF	TGTGCCAGCAGTCCTCCGGGGGGGGGCTACACCTTC
once	TRBV5-4	TRBD2	TRBJ2-7	CASSDGTSGIYEQYF	TGTGCCAGCAGCGACGGGACTAGCGGTATCTACGAGCAGTACTTC
.	TRBV13	TRBD2	TRBJ2-7	CASSSRSGEHIRVAYEQYF	TGTGCCAGCAGCTCCCGGAGCGGGGAGCATATTAGGGTGGCCTACGAGCAGTACTTC
.	TRBV28	TRBD1	TRBJ2-7	CASSLGQYPYEQYF	TGTGCCAGCAGTTTGGGACAGTACCCCTACGAGCAGTACTTC
.	TRBV9	TRBD1	TRBJ2-1	CASSARDREGDEQFF	TGTGCCAGCAGCGCCCGGGACAGGGAGGGAGATGAGCAGTTCTTC
.	TRBV7-6	.	TRBJ2-7	CASSSLAPLHEQYF	TGTGCCAGCAGCTCACTAGCTCCCCTCCACGAGCAGTACTTC
.	TRBV4-3	TRBD2	TRBJ2-7	CASSPGLAGVYEQYF	TGCGCCAGCAGCCCCGGACTAGCGGGAGTCTACGAGCAGTACTTC
.	TRBV28	TRBD2	TRBJ2-2	CAGGETGELFF	TGTGCCGGGGGGGAGACCGGGGAGCTGTTTTTT
.	TRBV28	TRBD2	TRBJ2-5	CASSLVGEGWVTQYF	TGTGCCAGCAGTTTAGTCGGGGAGGGATGGGTGACCCAGTACTTC
.	TRBV19	.	TRBJ1-1	CASSSTVNTEAFF	TGTGCCAGTAGTTCGACAGTGAACACTGAAGCTTTCTTT
.	TRBV2	TRBD2	TRBJ2-3	CASSEGAGAGVGDTQYF	TGTGCCAGCAGTGAAGGGGCAGGAGCGGGAGTAGGGGATACGCAGTATTTT
.	TRBV27	.	TRBJ2-1	CASTGVFNEQFF	TGTGCCAGCACGGGAGTGTTCAATGAGCAGTTCTTC
.	TRBV30	.	TRBJ1-1	CAWSGGGRGTEAFF	TGTGCCTGGAGTGGCGGGGGGCGAGGCACTGAAGCTTTCTTT
.	TRBV7-6	TRBD2	TRBJ2-1	CASSLGTGAGGKNEQFF	TGTGCCAGCAGCTTGGGCACTGGAGCGGGAGGAAAGAATGAGCAGTTCTTC
once	TRBV6-1	TRBD1	TRBJ2-7	CAISQSGTGSYEQYF	TGTGCCATCTCTCAGTCGGGGACAGGGTCTTACGAGCAGTACTTC
.	TRBV18	.	TRBJ2-5	CASSPVTEETQYF	TGTGCCAGCTCACCAGTGACAGAAGAGACCCAGTACTTC
.	TRBV7-2	.	TRBJ1-1	CASSTFSGQEAFF	TGTGCCAGCAGCACTTTTAGTGGACAGGAAGCTTTCTTT